These T cell receptor beta chains were read from a single sample in a study of Graves' ophthalmopathy and Graves' hyperthyroidism. TCRdb ran MiXCR on the multiplex PCR reads and lists one entry per CDR3 protein. This repertoire shows under 350,000 distinct CDR3 sequences, roughly a sixth found once; its top ten account for approximately 13%. What was sequenced was peripheral blood. These receptor sequences come from an adult man with Graves' ophthalmopathy. CDR3s include the opening cysteine and the closing phenylalanine or tryptophan. The D gene is left open where the match is weak. Some rows have no size entry. The others give once, few or many, or a class for an expanded clone.

clone size: many
J gene: TRBJ1-6
V gene: TRBV7-6
D gene: -
CDR3 DNA: TGTGCCAGCAGCTTAGTTGGGGCAGGGCCCCTCAGCTCCTATAATTCACCCCTCCACTTT
CDR3 protein: CASSLVGAGPLSSYNSPLHF

clone size: many
J gene: TRBJ2-7
V gene: TRBV6-5
D gene: -
CDR3 DNA: TGTGCCAGCAGTTACGGGTCCCACGAGCAGTACTTC
CDR3 protein: CASSYGSHEQYF

clone size: -
J gene: TRBJ2-2
V gene: TRBV28
D gene: TRBD1
CDR3 DNA: TGTGCCAGCAGTTTACCTCCCGGGGCAGGGGGCCGGACCGGGGAGCTGTTTTTT
CDR3 protein: CASSLPPGAGGRTGELFF

clone size: -
J gene: TRBJ2-7
V gene: TRBV7-8
D gene: TRBD1
CDR3 DNA: TGTGCCAGCAGCAGAAGCAGGGGGCTTGGTGACTACGAGCAGTACTTC
CDR3 protein: CASSRSRGLGDYEQYF

clone size: many
J gene: TRBJ2-7
V gene: TRBV3-1
D gene: TRBD2
CDR3 DNA: TGTGCCGGCAGTCAACTAGCGGGGACCTACGAGCAGTACTTC
CDR3 protein: CAGSQLAGTYEQYF

clone size: -
J gene: TRBJ1-5
V gene: TRBV6-1
D gene: -
CDR3 DNA: TGTGCCAGCAGTGAATCAGTTGGCAATCAGCCCCAGCATTTT
CDR3 protein: CASSESVGNQPQHF

clone size: many
J gene: TRBJ1-5
V gene: TRBV6-2/TRBV6-3
D gene: -
CDR3 DNA: TGTGCCAGCCGGGACGGATATAATCAGCCCCAGCATTTT
CDR3 protein: CASRDGYNQPQHF

clone size: many
J gene: TRBJ2-7
V gene: TRBV20-1
D gene: -
CDR3 DNA: TGCAGTGCTAGTGAGGGTTCTGCCTACGAGCAGTACTTC
CDR3 protein: CSASEGSAYEQYF

clone size: many
J gene: TRBJ1-1
V gene: TRBV30
D gene: TRBD1
CDR3 DNA: TGTGCCTGGAGCGTGGGGACAGGGGTCACTGAAGCTTTCTTT
CDR3 protein: CAWSVGTGVTEAFF

clone size: many
J gene: TRBJ1-1
V gene: TRBV27
D gene: -
CDR3 DNA: TGTGCCAGCAGTGCCTACCCTCGGGGCACTGAAGCTTTCTTT
CDR3 protein: CASSAYPRGTEAFF

clone size: -
J gene: TRBJ1-2
V gene: TRBV3-1
D gene: -
CDR3 DNA: TGTGCCAGCAGCCAAGACTTGACCGCGGCCTATGGCTACACCTTC
CDR3 protein: CASSQDLTAAYGYTF

clone size: many
J gene: TRBJ1-2
V gene: TRBV27
D gene: TRBD1
CDR3 DNA: TGTGCCAGCAGTTTAGGGGACAGGGGCTATGGCTACACCTTC
CDR3 protein: CASSLGDRGYGYTF

clone size: many
J gene: TRBJ1-1
V gene: TRBV5-1
D gene: -
CDR3 DNA: TGCGCCAGCAGCTTGGGACTGGGTGAAGCTTTCTTT
CDR3 protein: CASSLGLGEAFF

clone size: many
J gene: TRBJ1-2
V gene: TRBV30
D gene: -
CDR3 DNA: TGTGCCTGGAGTGTCGAACGGATTATGGCTTGGACCTTC
CDR3 protein: CAWSVERIMAWTF

clone size: -
J gene: TRBJ2-7
V gene: TRBV5-1
D gene: -
CDR3 DNA: TGCGCCAGCAGCTTGGACCTTGGAACCTCCTCCTACGAGCAGTACTTC
CDR3 protein: CASSLDLGTSSYEQYF